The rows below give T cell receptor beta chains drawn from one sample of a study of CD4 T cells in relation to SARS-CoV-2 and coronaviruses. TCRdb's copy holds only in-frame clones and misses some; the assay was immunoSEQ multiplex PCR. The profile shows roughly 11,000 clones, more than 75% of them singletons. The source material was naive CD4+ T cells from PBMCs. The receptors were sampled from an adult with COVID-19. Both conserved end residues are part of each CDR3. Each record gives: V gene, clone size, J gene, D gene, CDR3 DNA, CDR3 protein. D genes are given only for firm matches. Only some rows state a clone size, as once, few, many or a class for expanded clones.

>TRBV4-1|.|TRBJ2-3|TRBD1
TGCGCCTCAACCCGGGACAGGGGCACAGATACGCAGTATTTT
CASTRDRGTDTQYF
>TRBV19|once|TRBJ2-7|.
TGTGCCAGTAGTATAGCGGGGCCTGCCTACGAGCAGTACTTC
CASSIAGPAYEQYF
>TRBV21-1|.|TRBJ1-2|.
TGTGCCAGCAGCACTAAATGTTCAGGGGGCTCCTGCTATGGCTACACCTTC
CASSTKCSGGSCYGYTF
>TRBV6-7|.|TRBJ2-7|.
TGTGCCAGCGACGGGCGGTACGAGCAGTACTTC
CASDGRYEQYF
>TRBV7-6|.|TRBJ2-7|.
TGTGCCAGCAGCTTAGTCGGGATCGCTCCAGGGGAGCAGTACTTC
CASSLVGIAPGEQYF
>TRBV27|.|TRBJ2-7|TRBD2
TGTGCCAGCGCGTCCCGACTAGCGGGGGGGAACTACGAGCAGTACTTC
CASASRLAGGNYEQYF
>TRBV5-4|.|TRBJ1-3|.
TGTGCCAGCAGCTCGACAGATCGCTCTGGAAACACCATATATTTT
CASSSTDRSGNTIYF
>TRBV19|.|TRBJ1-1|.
TGTGCCAGTATGGTGAACACTGAAGCTTTCTTT
CASMVNTEAFF
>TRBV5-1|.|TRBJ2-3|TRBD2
TGCGCCAGCGGGCTAGCGGGGGGCACAGATACGCAGTATTTT
CASGLAGGTDTQYF
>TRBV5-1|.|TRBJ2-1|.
TGCGCCAGCAGCTTCCCCGCGGATAACAATGAGCAGTTCTTC
CASSFPADNNEQFF
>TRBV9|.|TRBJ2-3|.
TGTGCCAGCAGCGTTTCCGGGGCGACCGGGGCAGATACGCAGTATTTT
CASSVSGATGADTQYF
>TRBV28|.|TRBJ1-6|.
TGTGCCAGCAGTCGAGTGGACACACTAGGGAATTCACCCCTCCACTTT
CASSRVDTLGNSPLHF
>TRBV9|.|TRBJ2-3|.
TGTGCCAGCAGCGTGCGGGACGGCCTCACAGATACGCAGTATTTT
CASSVRDGLTDTQYF
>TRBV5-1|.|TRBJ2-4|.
TGCGCCAGCAGCTTGGTCCAAAACATTCAGTACTTC
CASSLVQNIQYF
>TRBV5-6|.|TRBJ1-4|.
TGTGCCAGCAGCTCGAGGGGGGATATCGAAAAACTGTTTTTT
CASSSRGDIEKLFF
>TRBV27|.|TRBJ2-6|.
TGTGCCAGCAGTTTATTTGGTACAGGACACTCTGGGGCCAACGTCCTGACTTTC
CASSLFGTGHSGANVLTF
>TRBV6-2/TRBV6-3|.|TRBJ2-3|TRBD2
TGTGCCAGCAGTACTCTAGCGGGGGCTTCAGATACGCAGTATTTT
CASSTLAGASDTQYF
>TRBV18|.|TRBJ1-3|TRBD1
TGTGCCAGCTCACCAGCACAGGGGGGTTGTTACACCATATATTTT
CASSPAQGGCYTIYF
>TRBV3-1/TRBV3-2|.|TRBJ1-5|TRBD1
TGTGCCAGCAGCCAAGAGACAGGGTGGCAGCCCCAGCATTTT
CASSQETGWQPQHF
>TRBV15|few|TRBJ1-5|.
TGTGCCACCAGCAGAGATAATTCGTTGACCCAGCATTTT
CATSRDNSLTQHF
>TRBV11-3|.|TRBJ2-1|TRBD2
TGTGCCAGCAGGGAAGCGGGGGGGTATCTGAATGAGCAGTTCTTC
CASREAGGYLNEQFF
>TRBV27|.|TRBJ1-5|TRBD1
TGTGCCAGCAGTTTAACCCGGACAGGGCGGTCTCAGCCCCAGCATTTT
CASSLTRTGRSQPQHF
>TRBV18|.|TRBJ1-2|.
TGTGCCAGCTCATCCCCAATCACTACGACAGCCTCGCCCTCTTCCTACACCTTC
CASSSPITTTASPSSYTF
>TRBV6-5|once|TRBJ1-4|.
TGTGCCAGCAGAGGAACAGGGAGGTCCGGTGAAAAACTGTTTTTT
CASRGTGRSGEKLFF
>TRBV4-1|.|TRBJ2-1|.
TGCGCCAGCAGCCAGGGCAGGGACTTCGGTGAGCAGTTCTTC
CASSQGRDFGEQFF
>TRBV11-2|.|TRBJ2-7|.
TGTGCCAGCAGCTTACTTCGTACGACAGTAGTATACTACGAGCAGTACTTC
CASSLLRTTVVYYEQYF
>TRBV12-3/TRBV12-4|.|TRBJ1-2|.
TGTGCCAGCAGTTTAGCCCACTCCTATGGCTACACCTTC
CASSLAHSYGYTF
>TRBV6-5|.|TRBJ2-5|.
TGTGCCAGCAGCTCCCGACCCCAAGAGACCCAGTACTTC
CASSSRPQETQYF
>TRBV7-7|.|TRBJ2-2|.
TGTGCTAGCAGCTTAGTAGCAGCGGGGAACACCGGGGAGCTGTTTTTT
CASSLVAAGNTGELFF
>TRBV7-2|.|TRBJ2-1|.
TGTGCCAGCAGCTTAGTACCCCCAGGGCTCAATGAGCAGTTCTTC
CASSLVPPGLNEQFF
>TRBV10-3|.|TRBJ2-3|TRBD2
TGTGCCATCAGTATAGCGGGGGACATCACAGATACGCAGTATTTT
CAISIAGDITDTQYF
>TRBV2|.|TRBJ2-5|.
TGTGCCAGCAGTCTAGGGGGGGGTGAGACCCAGTACTTC
CASSLGGGETQYF
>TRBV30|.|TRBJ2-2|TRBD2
TGTGCCTGGAATTCGGGCGGGGGAGGTACCGGGGAGCTGTTTTTT
CAWNSGGGGTGELFF
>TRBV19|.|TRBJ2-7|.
TGTGCCAGTAGTAGCGGCCTGCACGAGCAGTACTTC
CASSSGLHEQYF
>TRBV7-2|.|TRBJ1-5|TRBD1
TGTGCCAGCAGCTTAGCCCCGGGACAGGGGAGTCCCCAGCATTTT
CASSLAPGQGSPQHF
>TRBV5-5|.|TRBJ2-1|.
TGTGCCAGCAGCCTCCGGGGGTTTCAGGGCTCCTACAATGAGCAGTTCTTC
CASSLRGFQGSYNEQFF
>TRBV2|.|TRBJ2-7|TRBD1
TGTGCCAGCAGACCCGACAGGGGGCGAGGGGAGCAGTACTTC
CASRPDRGRGEQYF
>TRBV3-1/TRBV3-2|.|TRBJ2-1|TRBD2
TGTGCCAGCAGCCAAGATCGACTAGCGGGGGCCACCTACAATGAGCAGTTCTTC
CASSQDRLAGATYNEQFF
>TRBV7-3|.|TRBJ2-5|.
TGTGCCAGCAGCTTAACGCACGGACAACAAGAGACCCAGTACTTC
CASSLTHGQQETQYF
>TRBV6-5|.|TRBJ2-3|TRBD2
TGTGCCAGCACCCGTGTTAGCGGGCAGGATACGCAGTATTTT
CASTRVSGQDTQYF
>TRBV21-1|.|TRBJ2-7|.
TGTGCCAGCAGCAAGGAAGACTACGAGCAGTACTTC
CASSKEDYEQYF
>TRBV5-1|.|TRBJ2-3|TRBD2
TGCGCCAGCAGCTTGGCCGGGGGAAGGCTAGCGGGGGGCCTCTCTAGCACAGATACGCAGTATTTT
CASSLAGGRLAGGLSSTDTQYF
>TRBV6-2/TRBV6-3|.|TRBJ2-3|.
TGTGCCAGCAGTTATGGCGGAGCCTACACAGATACGCAGTATTTT
CASSYGGAYTDTQYF
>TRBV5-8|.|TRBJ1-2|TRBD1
TGTGCCAGCAGCCAATCCCCCGGGACAGGTCTCTATGGCTACACCTTC
CASSQSPGTGLYGYTF
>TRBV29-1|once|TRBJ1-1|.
TGCAGCGTTGAGACTGGGCAGAACACTGAAGCTTTCTTT
CSVETGQNTEAFF
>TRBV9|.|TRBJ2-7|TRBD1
TGTGCCAGCAGCGTAGGGGACAGCTACGAGCAGTACTTC
CASSVGDSYEQYF
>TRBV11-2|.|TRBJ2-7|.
TGTGCCAGCAGCGTAGGACAGACCTACGAGCAGTACTTC
CASSVGQTYEQYF